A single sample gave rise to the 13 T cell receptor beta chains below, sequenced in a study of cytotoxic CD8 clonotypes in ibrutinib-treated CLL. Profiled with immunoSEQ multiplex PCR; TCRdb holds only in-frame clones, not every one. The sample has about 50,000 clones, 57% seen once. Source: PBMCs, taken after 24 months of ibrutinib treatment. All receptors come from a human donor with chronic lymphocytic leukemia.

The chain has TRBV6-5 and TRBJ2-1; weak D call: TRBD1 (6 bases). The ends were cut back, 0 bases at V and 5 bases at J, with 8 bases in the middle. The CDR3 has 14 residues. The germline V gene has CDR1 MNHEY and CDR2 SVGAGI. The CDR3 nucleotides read TGTGCCAGCAGTTACTCGTGGACAGACAATGAGCAGTTCTTC. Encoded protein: CASSYSWTDNEQFF.

CDR3 region: CASRERHEAFF. In DNA, the CDR3 is TGTGCCAGCAGGGAACGACATGAAGCTTTCTTT. The chain couples TRBV6-5 to TRBJ1-1; D uncertain. Trimming cost V 6 bases and J 7 bases, with 9 bases left between them. This CDR3 is 11 amino acids long. Germline V gene lookup returns CDR1 MNHEY and CDR2 SVGAGI.

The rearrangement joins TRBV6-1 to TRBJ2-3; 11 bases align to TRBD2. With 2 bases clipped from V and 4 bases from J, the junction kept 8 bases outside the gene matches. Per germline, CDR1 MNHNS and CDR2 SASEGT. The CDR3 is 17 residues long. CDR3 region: CASSEMVLAGGPDTQYF. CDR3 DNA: TGTGCCAGCAGTGAAATGGTTCTAGCGGGGGGACCAGATACGCAGTATTTT.

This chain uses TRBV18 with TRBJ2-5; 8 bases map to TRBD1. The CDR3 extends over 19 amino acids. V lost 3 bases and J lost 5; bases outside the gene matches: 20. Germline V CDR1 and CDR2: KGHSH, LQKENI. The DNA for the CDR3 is TGTGCCAGCTCACCGCGAATTCTCACTTCGACAGGGGTAATGGAGACCCAGTACTTC. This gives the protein CASSPRILTSTGVMETQYF.

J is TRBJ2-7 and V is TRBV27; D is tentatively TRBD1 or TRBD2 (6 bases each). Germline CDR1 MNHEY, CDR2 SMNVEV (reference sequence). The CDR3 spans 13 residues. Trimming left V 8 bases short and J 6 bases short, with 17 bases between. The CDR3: CASSYGGGREQYF. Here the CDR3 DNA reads TGTGCCAGCTCCTACGGGGGCGGACGCGAGCAGTACTTC.

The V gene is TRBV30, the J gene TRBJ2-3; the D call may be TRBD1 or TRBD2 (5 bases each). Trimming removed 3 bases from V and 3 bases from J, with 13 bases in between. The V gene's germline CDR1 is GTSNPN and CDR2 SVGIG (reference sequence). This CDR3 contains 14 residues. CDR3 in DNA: TGTGCCTGGAGAGTGGCCAGGGAGACAGATACGCAGTATTTT. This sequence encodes CAWRVARETDTQYF.

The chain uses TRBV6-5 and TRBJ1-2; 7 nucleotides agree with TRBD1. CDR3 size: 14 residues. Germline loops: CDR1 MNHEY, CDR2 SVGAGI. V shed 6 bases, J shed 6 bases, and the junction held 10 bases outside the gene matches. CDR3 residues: CASRSGTASDGYTF. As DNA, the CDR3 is TGTGCCAGCAGGTCCGGGACAGCCTCCGATGGCTACACCTTC.

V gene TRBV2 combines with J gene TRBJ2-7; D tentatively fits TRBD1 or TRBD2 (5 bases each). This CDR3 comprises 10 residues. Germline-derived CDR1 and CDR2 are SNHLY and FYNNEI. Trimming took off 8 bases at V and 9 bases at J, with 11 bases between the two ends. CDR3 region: CASGDQGQYF. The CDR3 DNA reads TGTGCCAGCGGGGACCAGGGGCAGTACTTC.

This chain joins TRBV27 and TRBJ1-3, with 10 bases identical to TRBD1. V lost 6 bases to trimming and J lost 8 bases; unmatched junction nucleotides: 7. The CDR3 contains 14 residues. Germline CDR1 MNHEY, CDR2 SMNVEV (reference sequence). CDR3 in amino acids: CASSQRQGAYTIYF. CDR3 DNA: TGTGCCAGCAGCCAACGACAGGGGGCCTACACCATATATTTT.

As DNA, the CDR3 is TGCGCCAGCAGTGGACTAGCGGGGGGCCTTCCACAAGAGACCCAGTACTTC. Encoded protein: CASSGLAGGLPQETQYF. The genes are TRBV10-2 and TRBJ2-5; the match to TRBD2 covers 13 bases. Trimming at V came to 4 bases and at J to 2 bases, leaving 7 bases not matched to a gene. Looked up from germline, CDR1 is WSHSY and CDR2 is SAAADI. There are 17 residues in the CDR3.

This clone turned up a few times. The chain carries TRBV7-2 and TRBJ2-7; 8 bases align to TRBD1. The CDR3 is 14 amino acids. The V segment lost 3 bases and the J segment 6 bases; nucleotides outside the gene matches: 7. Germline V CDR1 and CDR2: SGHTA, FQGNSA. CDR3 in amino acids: CASSLDRVWSEQYF. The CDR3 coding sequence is TGTGCCAGCAGCTTGGACAGGGTGTGGTCCGAGCAGTACTTC.

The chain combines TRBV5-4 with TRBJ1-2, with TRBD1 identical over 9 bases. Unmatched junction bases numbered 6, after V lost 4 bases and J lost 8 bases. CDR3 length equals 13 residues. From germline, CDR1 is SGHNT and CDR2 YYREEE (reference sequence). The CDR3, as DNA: TGTGCCAGCAGCCCGAACAGGGGGCAGGGCTACACCTTC. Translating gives CASSPNRGQGYTF.

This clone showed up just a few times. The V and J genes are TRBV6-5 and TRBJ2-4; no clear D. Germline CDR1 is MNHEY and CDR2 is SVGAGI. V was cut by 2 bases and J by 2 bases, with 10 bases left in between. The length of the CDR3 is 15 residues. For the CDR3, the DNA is TGTGCCAGCAGTTACGGCGTTAACTCCAAAAACATTCAGTACTTC. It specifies CASSYGVNSKNIQYF.